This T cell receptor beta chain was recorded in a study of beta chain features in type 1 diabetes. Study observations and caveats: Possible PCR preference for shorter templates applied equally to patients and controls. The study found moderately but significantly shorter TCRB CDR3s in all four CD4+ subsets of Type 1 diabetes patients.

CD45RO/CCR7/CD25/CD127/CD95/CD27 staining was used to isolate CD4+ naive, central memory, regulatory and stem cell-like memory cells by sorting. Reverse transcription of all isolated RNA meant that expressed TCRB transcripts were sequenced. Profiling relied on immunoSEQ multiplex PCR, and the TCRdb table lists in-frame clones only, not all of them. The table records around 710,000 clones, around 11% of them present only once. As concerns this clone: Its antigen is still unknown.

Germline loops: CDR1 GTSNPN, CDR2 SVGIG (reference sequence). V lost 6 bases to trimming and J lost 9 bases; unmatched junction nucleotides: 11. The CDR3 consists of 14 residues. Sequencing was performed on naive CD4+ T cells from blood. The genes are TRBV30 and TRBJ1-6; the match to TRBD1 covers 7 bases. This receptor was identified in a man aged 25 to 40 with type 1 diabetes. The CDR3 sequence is CACDRRQGTSPLHF. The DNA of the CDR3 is TGTGCCTGCGATCGCCGACAGGGAACTTCACCCCTCCACTTT.